Listed here is a single T cell receptor (beta chain). The sample belongs to a study of cytomegalovirus exposure and HLA in healthy donors. It was with 60 Vbeta and 13 Jbeta primers that the PCR ran. Sequencing used immunoSEQ multiplex PCR; TCRdb keeps in-frame clones, though not all of them. The sample records 95,000 to 130,000 clones, around 81% being singletons. The germline CDR1 and CDR2 sequences are SNHLY and FYNNEI. The ends lost 7 bases at V and 8 bases at J; junction bases unmatched: 8. This CDR3 is built from 15 residues. The receptor was isolated from a woman younger than 45 in good health and CMV-seronegative. J is TRBJ2-1 and V is TRBV2; 13 bases map to TRBD2. The sequenced sample was PBMCs. The CDR3 region is CASNPLAGGSYEQFF. For the CDR3, the DNA is TGTGCCAGCAACCCACTAGCGGGAGGGTCCTATGAGCAGTTCTTC.